One T cell receptor (beta chain) is described in this entry. Its antigen is not known. This sample is part of a study of vaccination and CD4 T cells after COVID-19. Cultured CD4+ T cells had their DNA profiled by the Oncomine TCR Beta short-read assay. Each CDR3 protein is one row after TCRdb ran MiXCR on the PCR reads. The repertoire holds tens of thousands of distinct CDR3 sequences, with roughly 50% as singletons. The CDR3 runs 14 residues. Per germline, CDR1 SGHRS and CDR2 YFSETQ. V gave up 3 bases and J gave up 1 base, with 10 bases separating them. Documented treatment: roughly 10-day PBMC culture with coronavirus spike peptide pools or control peptides (ViraFEST assay). Expanded clonotypes were found by TCR sequencing after peptide-pool stimulation (ViraFEST).

This clonotype originated in a human donor who received a COVID-19 vaccine. The chain employs TRBV5-1 and TRBJ1-1, with D hard to call. Sequencing used CD4+ T cells from blood, cultured in vitro, obtained before SARS-CoV-2 vaccination. The DNA for the CDR3 is TGCGCCAGCAGCTCGGTCGGCGAGAACACTGAAGCTTTCTTT. Protein product: CASSSVGENTEAFF.